The 4 T cell receptor beta chains presented below share a single source sample, sequenced in a study of STAT5B mutations in CD4+ large granular lymphocyte leukemia. Generated by immunoSEQ multiplex PCR, the TCRdb table keeps only in-frame clones and is missing some. Of about 48,000 clones in the sample, roughly two thirds are singletons; the top ten hold more than 1.5%. Sequencing input: CD4+ T cells from blood buffy coats. These receptors all come from a human donor in good health.

This clone appeared a few times. The chain uses TRBV4-2 and TRBJ1-5; D is ambiguous. This CDR3 contains 13 residues. V lost 3 bases and J 0 bases, leaving 3 bases between the germline ends. Germline values: CDR1 LGHNA, CDR2 YNFKEQ. The DNA of the CDR3 is TGTGCCAGCAGCCACTCTAGCAATCAGCCCCAGCATTTT. Encoded protein: CASSHSSNQPQHF.

The V call is TRBV4-2, the J call TRBJ1-5, with 8 bases identical to TRBD1. The CDR3 is 17 amino acids. V lost 3 bases to trimming and J lost 5 bases; unmatched junction nucleotides: 12. Germline-derived CDR1 and CDR2 are LGHNA and YNFKEQ. The CDR3 loop reads CASSQAGTGVGHQPQHF. CDR3 coding DNA: TGTGCCAGCAGCCAGGCCGGGACAGGCGTGGGTCATCAGCCCCAGCATTTT.

Concerning this clone: Other DNA sequences in the same sample also yield this CDR3. This chain uses TRBV25-1 with TRBJ1-2; 7 bases agree with TRBD1. Germline V lookup: CDR1 MGHDK, CDR2 SYGVNS. This CDR3 has 16 residues. Trimming removed 4 bases from V and 3 bases from J; junction bases left unmatched: 11. The CDR3 DNA is TGTGCCAGCAGTGGCGCGTTCCGGGGACAGTACTATGGCTACACCTTC. Its protein product is CASSGAFRGQYYGYTF.

The CDR3 spells CASSLRAGSGNTIYF. Here the CDR3 DNA reads TGCGCCAGCAGCTTGCGAGCAGGCTCTGGAAACACCATATATTTT. The chain links TRBV5-1 to TRBJ1-3; D gene uncertain. Germline V gene sequence: CDR1 SGHRS, CDR2 YFSETQ. The CDR3 covers 15 residues. Trimming shortened V by 1 base and J by 0 bases, and 8 bases separated the two germline ends.